These T cell receptor beta chains were read from a single sample in a study of cytomegalovirus exposure and HLA in healthy donors. Generated by immunoSEQ multiplex PCR, the TCRdb table keeps only in-frame clones and is missing some. The sample has around 130,000 clones, around four fifths seen once. Sequencing input: PBMCs. The receptors stem from a man younger than 40 in good health and CMV-seronegative. The CDR3 runs from the conserved cysteine through the conserved F or W. A D gene is named only where the DNA matches it firmly. Where a row states a size, it is once, few, many or the class of an expanded clone; other rows omit it.

cdr3_aa | cdr3_nt | clone_size | d_call | j_call | v_call
CASSLATRETQYF | TGTGCCAGCAGCTTGGCCACACGAGAGACCCAGTACTTC | . | . | TRBJ2-5 | TRBV5-4
CASSSRAGYAANEKLFF | TGTGCCAGCAGCTCTAGGGCAGGGTATGCGGCTAATGAAAAACTGTTTTTT | . | . | TRBJ1-4 | TRBV7-8
CASSYGSMSYNEQFF | TGTGCCAGCAGTTACGGGAGCATGTCCTACAATGAGCAGTTCTTC | . | . | TRBJ2-1 | TRBV6-5
CASSVTSNTGELFF | TGTGCCAGCAGCGTAACTAGTAACACCGGGGAGCTGTTTTTT | few | . | TRBJ2-2 | TRBV9
CASSQDLAGTEAFF | TGCGCCAGCAGCCAAGATCTGGCAGGGACTGAAGCTTTCTTT | . | . | TRBJ1-1 | TRBV4-3
CASSFRGLGYDEQFF | TGTGCCAGCAGCTTTAGGGGGCTAGGCTACGATGAGCAGTTCTTC | . | TRBD1 | TRBJ2-1 | TRBV11-1
CASRGETDTSPLHF | TGTGCCTCCAGGGGCGAGACAGATACTTCACCCCTCCACTTT | . | . | TRBJ1-6 | TRBV6-1
CASSERDPGGTQYF | TGTGCCAGCAGTGAAAGGGATCCCGGGGGGACCCAGTACTTC | . | . | TRBJ2-5 | TRBV2
CASSPELAVYNEQFF | TGCGCCAGCAGCCCAGAACTAGCGGTGTACAATGAGCAGTTCTTC | . | TRBD2 | TRBJ2-1 | TRBV5-1
CASSTPNSNQPQHF | TGTGCCAGTAGTACTCCGAATAGCAATCAACCCCAGCATTTT | once | . | TRBJ1-5 | TRBV19
CASSTGTSHNEQFF | TGTGCCAGCAGCACCGGGACTAGCCACAATGAGCAGTTCTTC | few | TRBD2 | TRBJ2-1 | TRBV7-3
CASSSRQGQNSPLHF | TGTGCCAGCAGTTCCAGACAGGGCCAGAACTCACCCCTCCACTTT | once | TRBD1 | TRBJ1-6 | TRBV28
CASRSTGPFYGYTF | TGTGCCAGCAGATCTACAGGGCCTTTCTATGGCTACACCTTC | . | . | TRBJ1-2 | TRBV2
CASSLGGYGYTF | TGTGCCAGCAGCTTGGGGGGCTATGGCTACACCTTC | few | . | TRBJ1-2 | TRBV28
CASSPWGAGDYEQYF | TGTGCCAGCAGCCCCTGGGGAGCGGGAGACTACGAGCAGTACTTC | . | TRBD2 | TRBJ2-7 | TRBV7-9
CASSLVPVGGETQYF | TGTGCCAGCAGCTTAGTTCCAGTGGGGGGGGAGACCCAGTACTTC | . | TRBD2 | TRBJ2-5 | TRBV7-9
CASSQEYHAATNEKLFF | TGCGCCAGCAGCCAAGAGTACCACGCGGCAACTAATGAAAAACTGTTTTTT | few | . | TRBJ1-4 | TRBV4-3
CASSALQLAGGPYEQYF | TGTGCCAGCAGCGCTCTACAGTTAGCGGGAGGGCCCTACGAGCAGTACTTC | . | TRBD2 | TRBJ2-7 | TRBV2
CASSVVQGFGNEQFF | TGTGCCAGCAGCGTCGTACAGGGATTCGGCAATGAGCAGTTCTTC | . | . | TRBJ2-1 | TRBV9
CASSQDSRPYQGQYF | TGTGCCAGCAGCCAAGATTCGAGACCTTACCAGGGGCAGTACTTC | . | . | TRBJ2-7 | TRBV4-2
CASVRDSLYTEAFF | TGTGCCAGCGTCCGGGACAGTTTATACACTGAAGCTTTCTTT | . | TRBD1 | TRBJ1-1 | TRBV14
CASSLGRFQETQYF | TGTGCCAGCAGCCTCGGGAGGTTCCAAGAGACCCAGTACTTC | . | TRBD2 | TRBJ2-5 | TRBV13
CASSPAGRETQYF | TGTGCCAGCAGCCCTGCTGGGCGAGAGACCCAGTACTTC | . | . | TRBJ2-5 | TRBV5-4
CASSPLAGGRTDTQYF | TGCGCCAGCAGCCCGCTAGCGGGGGGCCGCACAGATACGCAGTATTTT | . | TRBD2 | TRBJ2-3 | TRBV4-3
CASSFSNSPLHF | TGTGCCAGTAGTTTCAGTAATTCACCCCTCCACTTT | . | . | TRBJ1-6 | TRBV19
CASSRATGQHYGYTF | TGTGCCAGCAGCCGAGCGACAGGGCAACACTATGGCTACACCTTC | . | TRBD1 | TRBJ1-2 | TRBV6-5